Reported below is one T cell receptor beta chain. This sample stems from a study of blood T cells in healthy people across ages. The second PCR ran roughly 7 to 11 cycles with a sample-barcoded 5' primer and J-beta primers. Each of the cDNA molecules was tagged by a template-switch adaptor with 12 random nucleotides. TCRdb independently ran MiXCR on the 5' RACE reads; one entry per CDR3 protein. The data show 870,000 or so distinct CDR3 sequences, around 26% seen once. The length of the CDR3 is 16 residues. J lost 4 bases, V lost 0 bases, and 8 bases had no gene match. From germline, CDR1 is GTSNPN and CDR2 SVGIG (reference sequence).

Material for sequencing was blood. This chain uses TRBV30 with TRBJ2-1; 8 nucleotides agree with TRBD1. The clonotype was recovered from a woman at least 80 years old in good health. The CDR3 DNA is TGTGCCTGGAGTGTAATTTGGCAGGGGGCGTACAATGAGCAGTTCTTC. It specifies CAWSVIWQGAYNEQFF.